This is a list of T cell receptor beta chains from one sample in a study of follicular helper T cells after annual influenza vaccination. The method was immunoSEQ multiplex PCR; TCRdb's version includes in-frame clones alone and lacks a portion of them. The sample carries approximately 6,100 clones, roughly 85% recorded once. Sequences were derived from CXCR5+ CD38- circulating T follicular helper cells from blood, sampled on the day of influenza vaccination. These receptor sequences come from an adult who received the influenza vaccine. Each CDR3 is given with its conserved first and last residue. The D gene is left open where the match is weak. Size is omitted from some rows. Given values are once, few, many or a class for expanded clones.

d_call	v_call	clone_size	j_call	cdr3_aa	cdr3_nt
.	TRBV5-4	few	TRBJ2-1	CASSPTTEQFF	TGTGCCAGCAGCCCTACTACTGAGCAGTTCTTC
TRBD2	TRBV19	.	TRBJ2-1	CASSRAGGGNEQFF	TGTGCCAGTAGTCGGGCGGGAGGCGGCAATGAGCAGTTCTTC
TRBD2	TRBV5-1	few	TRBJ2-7	CASATSGVRVEQYF	TGCGCCAGCGCGACTAGCGGGGTGCGAGTCGAGCAGTACTTC
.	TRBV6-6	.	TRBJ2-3	CASSQTRTDTQYF	TGTGCCAGCAGTCAAACCCGCACAGATACGCAGTATTTT
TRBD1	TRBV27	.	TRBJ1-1	CASSRGTERNTEAFF	TGTGCCAGCAGTCGCGGGACAGAAAGGAACACTGAAGCTTTCTTT
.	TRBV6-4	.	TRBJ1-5	CASSDSSIGRQQPQHF	TGTGCCAGCAGTGACTCCTCTATAGGCAGACAGCAGCCCCAGCATTTT
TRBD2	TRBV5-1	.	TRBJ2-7	CASSLSIAGASYEQYF	TGCGCCAGCAGCTTGTCTATAGCGGGGGCCTCCTACGAGCAGTACTTC
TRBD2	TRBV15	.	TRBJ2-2	CATSRDRRRSTSGRAGELFF	TGTGCCACCAGCAGAGATCGGCGGCGGTCCACTAGCGGGAGGGCCGGGGAGCTGTTTTTT
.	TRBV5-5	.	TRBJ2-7	CASTKESSYEQYF	TGTGCCAGCACCAAGGAATCTTCCTACGAGCAGTACTTC
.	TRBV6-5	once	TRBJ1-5	CASRPGHLSNQPQHF	TGTGCCAGCAGACCCGGACACCTTAGCAATCAGCCCCAGCATTTT
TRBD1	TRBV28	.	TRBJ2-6	CASTDRGSGANVLTF	TGTGCCAGCACGGACAGGGGATCGGGGGCCAACGTCCTGACTTTC
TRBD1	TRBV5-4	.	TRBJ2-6	CASSLPGTGMVSGANVLTF	TGTGCCAGCAGCCTTCCCGGGACAGGGATGGTATCTGGGGCCAACGTCCTGACTTTC
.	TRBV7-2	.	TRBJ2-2	CASTLNTGELFF	TGTGCCAGCACCCTAAACACCGGGGAGCTGTTTTTT
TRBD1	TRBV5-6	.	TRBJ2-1	CASSSTGWRTSKNEQFF	TGTGCCAGCAGCTCGACAGGGTGGAGGACCTCGAAAAATGAGCAGTTCTTC
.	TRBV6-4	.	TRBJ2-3	CASSAGDVTDTQYF	TGTGCCAGCAGTGCGGGAGATGTCACAGATACGCAGTATTTT
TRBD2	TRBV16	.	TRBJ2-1	CASSQSGGRASGYNEQFF	TGTGCCAGCAGCCAATCCGGCGGGAGGGCCTCCGGGTACAATGAGCAGTTCTTC
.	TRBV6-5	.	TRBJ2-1	CASSYVGGSYNEQFF	TGTGCCAGCAGTTACGTAGGGGGGTCCTACAATGAGCAGTTCTTC
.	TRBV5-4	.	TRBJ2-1	CASSSDWREQFF	TGTGCCAGCAGCTCGGACTGGAGAGAGCAGTTCTTC
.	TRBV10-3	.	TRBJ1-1	CAIVEGMNTEAFF	TGTGCCATCGTGGAGGGCATGAACACTGAAGCTTTCTTT
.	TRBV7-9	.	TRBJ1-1	CASSPGVWDTEAFF	TGTGCCAGCAGCCCAGGGGTGTGGGACACTGAAGCTTTCTTT
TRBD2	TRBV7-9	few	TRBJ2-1	CASSTASGLAGGRRQFF	TGTGCCAGCAGCACCGCCTCAGGACTAGCGGGAGGCCGGCGGCAGTTCTTC
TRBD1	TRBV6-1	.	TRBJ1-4	CASTVDRANEKLFF	TGTGCCAGCACCGTCGACAGGGCTAATGAAAAACTGTTTTTT
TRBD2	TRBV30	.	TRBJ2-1	CAWTRLAGASAEQFF	TGTGCCTGGACCCGACTAGCGGGAGCGTCCGCTGAGCAGTTCTTC